These T cell receptor beta chains were read from a single sample in a study of cytomegalovirus exposure and HLA in healthy donors. Sequencing used immunoSEQ multiplex PCR; TCRdb keeps in-frame clones, though not all of them. The sample lists more than 95,000 clones; around 80% were seen once. The sample consisted of PBMCs. The receptors shown here come from a female donor in good health and CMV-seronegative. Both conserved end residues are part of each CDR3. Fields, in order: D gene, J gene, clone size, CDR3 length, V gene, CDR3 DNA, CDR3 protein. The D gene is left open where the match is weak. Rows may omit the clone size; those that give it use once, few, many or a size class.

TRBD2 TRBJ2-1 NA 14 TRBV4-2 TGTGCCAGCAGCCATGGACTAGCGGGAGATGAGCAGTTCTTC CASSHGLAGDEQFF
NA TRBJ2-7 few 14 TRBV27 TGTGCCAGCAGTCCTCCGACTGGTTCCTACGAGCAGTACTTC CASSPPTGSYEQYF
TRBD2 TRBJ2-3 NA 15 TRBV5-4 TGTGCCAGCAGCCGACTAGCGACTAGCACAGATACGCAGTATTTT CASSRLATSTDTQYF
NA TRBJ2-5 once 14 TRBV12-1 TGTGCCAGCAGCCCCCCCTACCCCTTAGAGACCCAGTACTTC CASSPPYPLETQYF
TRBD1 TRBJ2-3 NA 15 TRBV27 TGTGCCAGCAGAGTAGACAGGGGGTTCACAGATACGCAGTATTTT CASRVDRGFTDTQYF
NA TRBJ2-5 few 13 TRBV6-1 TGTGCCAGCAGTGCGGCGGGGCGGGAGACCCAGTACTTC CASSAAGRETQYF
TRBD1 TRBJ1-1 NA 16 TRBV10-3 TGTGCCATCAGCAAAAAAAACAGGGGGACGAACACTGAAGCTTTCTTT CAISKKNRGTNTEAFF
TRBD1 TRBJ1-1 NA 15 TRBV6-1 TGTGCCAGCAGACTTTCGACAGGGGGAGGCACTGAAGCTTTCTTT CASRLSTGGGTEAFF
NA TRBJ1-1 once 16 TRBV6-5 TGTGCCAGCAGTTACTCGTCGAGGGGAGGGAACACTGAAGCTTTCTTT CASSYSSRGGNTEAFF
TRBD2 TRBJ2-5 NA 17 TRBV19 TGTGCCAGTAGTATCCGGACTAGCGGGGGGGTTCAAGAGACCCAGTACTTC CASSIRTSGGVQETQYF
TRBD1 TRBJ2-7 NA 16 TRBV10-3 TGTGCCATCGGCCAAGGACAGGGGAACGGTCTGGTCGAGCAGTACTTC CAIGQGQGNGLVEQYF
TRBD2 TRBJ2-7 NA 16 TRBV11-2 TGTGCCAGCAGCCCTTCCCCCGTCGGACTAGCCTACGAGCAGTACTTC CASSPSPVGLAYEQYF
TRBD1 TRBJ2-7 once 13 TRBV28 TGTGCCAGCAGGGGGACAGGGTCAGCCGAGCAGTACTTC CASRGTGSAEQYF
NA TRBJ2-1 NA 13 TRBV10-3 TGTGCCACCACCACCGGGGTCCACAATGAGCAGTTCTTC CATTTGVHNEQFF
NA TRBJ2-5 NA 13 TRBV27 TGTGCCAGCGGAGCGGTTAGCCAAGAGACCCAGTACTTC CASGAVSQETQYF
NA TRBJ1-1 NA 13 TRBV27 TGTGCCAGCAGATTACAGGCTTACACTGAAGCTTTCTTT CASRLQAYTEAFF
NA TRBJ1-6 NA 14 TRBV27 TGTGCCAGCAGTTTACGGGGATCCAATTCACCCCTCCACTTT CASSLRGSNSPLHF
TRBD1 TRBJ2-7 NA 15 TRBV16 TGTGCCAGCAGCCAATCGGGGCAGGGGGCCGACGAGCAGTACTTC CASSQSGQGADEQYF
TRBD1 TRBJ2-5 NA 16 TRBV11-2 TGTGCCAGCAGCTTGGGGGACAGGACCTACCAAGAGACCCAGTACTTC CASSLGDRTYQETQYF
TRBD1 TRBJ2-1 NA 13 TRBV29-1 TGCAGCGTTGGACAGGGTGGCTACAATGAGCAGTTCTTC CSVGQGGYNEQFF
TRBD2 TRBJ2-7 NA 14 TRBV2 TGTGCCAGCAGCCCGACTAGCGGGAGATCCGAGCAGTACTTC CASSPTSGRSEQYF
TRBD1 TRBJ2-5 NA 15 TRBV5-8 TGTGCCAGCAGCTTCGGGACAGCTTCGGGGGAGACCCAGTACTTC CASSFGTASGETQYF
TRBD1 TRBJ1-4 NA 16 TRBV28 TGTGCCAGCAGGAGGACAGGGGGCGCGACTAATGAAAAACTGTTTTTT CASRRTGGATNEKLFF
TRBD2 TRBJ2-2 few 17 TRBV15 TGTGCCACCTCAGAGCTAGCGGGGGGGCCGGGCACCGGGGAGCTGTTTTTT CATSELAGGPGTGELFF
NA TRBJ2-2 NA 14 TRBV7-9 TGTGCCGTGCCCCCGGACACCAACACCGGGGAGCTGTTTTTT CAVPPDTNTGELFF
TRBD2 TRBJ2-1 NA 16 TRBV11-3 TGTGCCAGCAGCTTAGTCGGTGTTAGCGGGGGGGGTGAGCAGTTCTTC CASSLVGVSGGGEQFF
TRBD2 TRBJ2-7 few 14 TRBV19 TGTGCCAGTCGTTCAGGGACTAGCGGCTACGAGCAGTACTTC CASRSGTSGYEQYF
TRBD1 TRBJ1-2 NA 13 TRBV13 TGTGCCAGCAGCGCAGGGACAGCTTATGGCTACACCTTC CASSAGTAYGYTF
TRBD1 TRBJ2-7 once 14 TRBV7-2 TGTGCCAGCAGCTTTGCGGGACAGGACTACGAGCAGTACTTC CASSFAGQDYEQYF
TRBD1 TRBJ1-2 few 14 TRBV10-3 TGTGCCATCATGCGGCACGGGACAGCCTATGGCTACACCTTC CAIMRHGTAYGYTF
TRBD2 TRBJ2-2 NA 14 TRBV6-5 TGTGCCAGCACAGCGGGAGGGGGCACCGGGGAGCTGTTTTTT CASTAGGGTGELFF
NA TRBJ1-2 NA 13 TRBV18 TGTGCCAGCTCACCCCTCCTACGGGATGGCTACACCTTC CASSPLLRDGYTF
NA TRBJ2-7 NA 14 TRBV4-2 TGTGCCAGCAGTACGAGTACAGGGTCGCACGAGCAGTACTTC CASSTSTGSHEQYF
NA TRBJ1-2 NA 14 TRBV28 TGTGCCAGCAGAACCCACGGGGGTAACTATGGCTACACCTTC CASRTHGGNYGYTF
NA TRBJ1-6 NA 15 TRBV30 TGTGCCTGGAGCGGTCCCGGGACATTAAATTCACCCCTCCACTTT CAWSGPGTLNSPLHF
NA TRBJ2-2 NA 15 TRBV15 TGTGCCACCAGCACATGGACAACGAACACCGGGGAGCTGTTTTTT CATSTWTTNTGELFF
NA TRBJ1-1 few 13 TRBV19 TGTGCCAGTAGTCCTCTGGGGCCCACTGAAGCTTTCTTT CASSPLGPTEAFF
TRBD1 TRBJ2-7 NA 14 TRBV5-5 TGTGCCAGCAGCTGGGGTACAGGGGGGTACGAGCAGTACTTC CASSWGTGGYEQYF
TRBD2 TRBJ2-5 NA 14 TRBV5-4 TGTGCCAGCAGCTTGCGGGAGGGCCGGGAGACCCAGTACTTC CASSLREGRETQYF
TRBD2 TRBJ2-1 once 16 TRBV5-4 TGTGCCAGCAGCTCGGGACTAGCGGGGGTGTACGATGAGCAGTTCTTC CASSSGLAGVYDEQFF
TRBD2 TRBJ2-5 NA 14 TRBV30 TGTGCCTGGAGTGCAGGGAGGGGTCGGGAGACCCAGTACTTC CAWSAGRGRETQYF
NA TRBJ2-5 NA 17 TRBV11-2 TGTGCCAGCAGCTTAGGCCTAGGACAGAACCTCCGTGAGACCCAGTACTTC CASSLGLGQNLRETQYF
TRBD1 TRBJ1-6 NA 16 TRBV5-3 TGTGCCAGAAGCAAACGGACAGGTCATTTCTATTCACCCCTCCACTTT CARSKRTGHFYSPLHF
NA TRBJ1-1 NA 13 TRBV5-1 TGCGCCAGCAGTAAGGACAGGAACACTGAAGCTTTCTTT CASSKDRNTEAFF
TRBD1 TRBJ1-2 once 16 TRBV10-1 TGCGCCAGCAGTGAGCCTGGGACAGGGCCCAACTATGGCTACACCTTC CASSEPGTGPNYGYTF
TRBD1 TRBJ1-5 few 15 TRBV12-5 TGTGCTAGCAACCCACAGGGGGCGGTCAATCAGCCCCAGCATTTT CASNPQGAVNQPQHF
NA TRBJ2-5 once 15 TRBV11-2 TGTGCCAGCAGCTTAGGCGGCAGGGAAGGAGAGACCCAGTACTTC CASSLGGREGETQYF
NA TRBJ1-3 NA 14 TRBV6-5 TGTGCCAGCAGTTATCGGCAGGGGATGAACACCATATATTTT CASSYRQGMNTIYF
NA TRBJ2-7 NA 15 TRBV6-5 TGTGCCAGCAGCTCGACTGCGCGACCCGGCTACGAGCAGTACTTC CASSSTARPGYEQYF
TRBD2 TRBJ2-1 NA 17 TRBV7-3 TGTGCCAGCAGCCGTACTAGCGGAAAGAGCTCCTACAATGAGCAGTTCTTC CASSRTSGKSSYNEQFF
NA TRBJ2-3 NA 13 TRBV6-1 TGTGCCAGCAGTGGTTATCTTACAGATACGCAGTATTTT CASSGYLTDTQYF
NA TRBJ1-4 NA 13 TRBV29-1 TGCAGCGTGACCGAAACGGGAACCGAAAAACTGTTTTTT CSVTETGTEKLFF
NA TRBJ1-5 NA 13 TRBV18 TGTGCCAGCTCTCGCGGTCCGGGTGAGACCCAGCATTTT CASSRGPGETQHF
NA TRBJ1-2 NA 12 TRBV30 TGTGCCTTAACGGAGGGTAACTATGGCTACACCTTC CALTEGNYGYTF
TRBD1 TRBJ1-3 NA 14 TRBV5-1 TGCGCCAGCAGCTCAGGGACAGTTGGAAACACCATATATTTT CASSSGTVGNTIYF